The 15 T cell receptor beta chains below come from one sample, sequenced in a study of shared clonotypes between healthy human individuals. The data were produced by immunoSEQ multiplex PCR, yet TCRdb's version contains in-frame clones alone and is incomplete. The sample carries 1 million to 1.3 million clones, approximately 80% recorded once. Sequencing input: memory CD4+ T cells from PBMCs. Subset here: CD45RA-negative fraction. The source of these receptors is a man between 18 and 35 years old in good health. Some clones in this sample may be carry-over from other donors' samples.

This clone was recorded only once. The CDR3 sequence: CASSSHLGVAGDAGELFF. The CDR3 region has the DNA TGTGCCAGCAGCTCCCACTTAGGAGTTGCGGGAGACGCCGGGGAGCTGTTTTTT. The chain has TRBV11-3 and TRBJ2-2, with 7 bases matching TRBD2. CDR1 and CDR2 from the germline V gene are SGHNT and YENEEA. V lost 4 bases to trimming and J lost 6 bases; unmatched junction nucleotides: 17. The CDR3 extends over 18 amino acids.

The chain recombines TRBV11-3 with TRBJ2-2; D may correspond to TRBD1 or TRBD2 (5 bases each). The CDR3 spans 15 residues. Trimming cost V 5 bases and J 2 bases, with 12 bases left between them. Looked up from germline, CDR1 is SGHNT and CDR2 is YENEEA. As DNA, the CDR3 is TGTGCCAGCAGCGCCGGGACCCCCAACACCGGGGAGCTGTTTTTT. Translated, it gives CASSAGTPNTGELFF.

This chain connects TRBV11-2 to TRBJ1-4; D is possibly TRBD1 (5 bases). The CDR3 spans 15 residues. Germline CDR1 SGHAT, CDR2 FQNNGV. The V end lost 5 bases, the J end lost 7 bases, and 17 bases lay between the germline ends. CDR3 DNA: TGTGCCAGCAGCCCTACGGGGGGTGGAAGTGAAAAACTGTTTTTT. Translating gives CASSPTGGGSEKLFF.

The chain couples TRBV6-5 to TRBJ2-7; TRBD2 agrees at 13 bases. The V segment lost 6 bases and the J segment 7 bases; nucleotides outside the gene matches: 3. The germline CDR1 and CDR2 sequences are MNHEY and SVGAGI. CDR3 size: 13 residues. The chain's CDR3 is CASRQLAGGEQYF. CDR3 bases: TGTGCCAGCAGACAACTAGCGGGAGGGGAGCAGTACTTC.

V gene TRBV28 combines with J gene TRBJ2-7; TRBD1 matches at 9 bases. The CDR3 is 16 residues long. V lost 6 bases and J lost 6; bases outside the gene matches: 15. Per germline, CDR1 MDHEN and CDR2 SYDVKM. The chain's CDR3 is CASSTISGDRVSEQYF. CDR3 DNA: TGTGCCAGCAGCACGATTTCTGGGGACAGGGTCTCCGAGCAGTACTTC.

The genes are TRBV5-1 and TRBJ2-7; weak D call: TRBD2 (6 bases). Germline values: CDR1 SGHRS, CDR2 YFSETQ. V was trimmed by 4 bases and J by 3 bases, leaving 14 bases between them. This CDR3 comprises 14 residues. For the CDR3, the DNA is TGCGCCAGCAGCCTCATTCCTAGCGTCTACGAGCAGTACTTC. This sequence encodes CASSLIPSVYEQYF.

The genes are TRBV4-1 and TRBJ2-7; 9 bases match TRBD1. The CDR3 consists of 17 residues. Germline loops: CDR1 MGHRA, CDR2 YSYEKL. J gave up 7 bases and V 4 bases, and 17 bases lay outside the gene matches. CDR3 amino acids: CASSRMISGQGGYEQYF. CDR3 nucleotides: TGCGCCAGCAGCCGTATGATATCGGGACAGGGAGGGTATGAGCAGTACTTC.

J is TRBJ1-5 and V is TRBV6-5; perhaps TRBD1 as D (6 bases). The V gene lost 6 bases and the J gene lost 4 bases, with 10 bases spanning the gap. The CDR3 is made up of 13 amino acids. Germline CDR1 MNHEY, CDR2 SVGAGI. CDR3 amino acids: CASSSQGNQPQHF. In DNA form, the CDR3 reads TGTGCCAGCAGCTCTCAGGGGAATCAGCCCCAGCATTTT.

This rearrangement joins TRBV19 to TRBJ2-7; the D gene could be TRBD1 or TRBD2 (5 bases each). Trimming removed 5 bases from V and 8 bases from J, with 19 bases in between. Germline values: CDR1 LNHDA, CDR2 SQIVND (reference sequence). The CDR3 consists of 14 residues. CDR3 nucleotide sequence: TGTGCCAGTAGTCCAAGGGGACCGTTGCAAAAGCAGTACTTC. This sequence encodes CASSPRGPLQKQYF.

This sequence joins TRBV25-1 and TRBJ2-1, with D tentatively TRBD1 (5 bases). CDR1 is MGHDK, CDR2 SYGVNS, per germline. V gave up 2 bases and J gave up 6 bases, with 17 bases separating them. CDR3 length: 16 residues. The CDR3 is CASSEPSFRVGNEQFF. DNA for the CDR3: TGTGCCAGCAGTGAACCCTCCTTCAGGGTTGGCAATGAGCAGTTCTTC.

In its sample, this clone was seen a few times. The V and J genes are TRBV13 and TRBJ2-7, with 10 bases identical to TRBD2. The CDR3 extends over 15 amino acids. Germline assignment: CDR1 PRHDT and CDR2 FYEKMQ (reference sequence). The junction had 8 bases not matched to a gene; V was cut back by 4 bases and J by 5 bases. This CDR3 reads CASSSPFSGRNEQYF. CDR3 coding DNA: TGTGCCAGCAGCTCACCATTTAGCGGGAGGAACGAGCAGTACTTC.

This CDR3 is CASRGGPGELFF. CDR3 nucleotide sequence: TGTGCCAGCCGGGGGGGCCCCGGGGAGCTGTTTTTT. The V and J genes are TRBV28 and TRBJ2-2, with TRBD2 identical over 8 bases. This CDR3 has 12 amino acids. V was pared by 8 bases and J by 6 bases, with 2 bases of the junction left unmatched. Germline V gives CDR1 MDHEN, CDR2 SYDVKM. Full variable domain (remainder filled in from reference TRBV28 and TRBJ2-2): DVKVTQSSRYLVKRTGEKVFLECVQDMDHENMFWYRQDPGLGLRLIYFSYDVKMKEKGDIPEGYSVSREKKERFSLILESASTNQTSMYLCASRGGPGELFFGEGSRLTVL.

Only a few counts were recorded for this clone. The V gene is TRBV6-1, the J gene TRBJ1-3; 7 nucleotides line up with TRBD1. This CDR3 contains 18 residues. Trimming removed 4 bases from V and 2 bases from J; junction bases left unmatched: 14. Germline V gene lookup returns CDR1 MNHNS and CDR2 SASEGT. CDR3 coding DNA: TGTGCCAGCAGTGGTGGGCATGACAGGGAGTGGGCTGGAAACACCATATATTTT. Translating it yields CASSGGHDREWAGNTIYF.

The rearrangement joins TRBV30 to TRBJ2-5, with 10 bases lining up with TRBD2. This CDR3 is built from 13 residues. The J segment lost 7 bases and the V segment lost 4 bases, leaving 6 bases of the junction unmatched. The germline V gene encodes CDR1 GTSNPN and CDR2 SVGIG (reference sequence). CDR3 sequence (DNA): TGTGCCTGGACTAGCGGGAGTATCGTGACCCAGTACTTC. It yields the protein CAWTSGSIVTQYF.

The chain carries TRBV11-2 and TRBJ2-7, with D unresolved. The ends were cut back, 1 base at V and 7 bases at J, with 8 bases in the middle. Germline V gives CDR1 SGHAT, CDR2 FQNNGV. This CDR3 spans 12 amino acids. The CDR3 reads CASSLGAWEQYF. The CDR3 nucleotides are TGTGCCAGCAGCTTAGGGGCGTGGGAGCAGTACTTC.